The present T cell receptor (beta chain) was sequenced within a study of cytomegalovirus exposure and HLA in healthy donors. Germline V gene data show CDR1 as LGHNA and CDR2 as YNFKEQ. CDR3 length: 19 amino acids. Trimming cost V 0 bases and J 1 base, with 21 bases left between them. The PCR ran on 60 Vbeta and 13 Jbeta primers. TCRdb's table, derived via immunoSEQ multiplex PCR, lists solely in-frame clones and lacks some. The sample lists approximately 210,000 clones; around 81% were seen once. The table lists this clone with a few counts. What it binds is unknown. Study observations and caveats: Trimming of TCR beta V- and J-genes showed a link, identified in a later analysis, to a missense DCLRE1C variant. Cytomegalovirus association was listed for 164 TCR beta chains. Earlier results showed most TCR beta V segments being productive about 87% or about 30% of the time.

This TCR was sampled from a man younger than 30 in good health and CMV-seronegative. The chain is built from TRBV4-2 and TRBJ2-5; possibly TRBD2 for D (7 bases). Material: PBMCs. This chain's CDR3 is CASSQDLFRGRALQETQYF. The CDR3 nucleotides are TGTGCCAGCAGCCAAGATTTATTTAGGGGGAGGGCCCTCCAAGAGACCCAGTACTTC.